One and the same sample provided the 22 T cell receptor beta chains below, sequenced in a study of shared clonotypes between healthy human individuals. Assay: immunoSEQ multiplex PCR; the TCRdb copy retains only in-frame clones and omits some. The sample lists approximately 2.4 million clones, approximately 94% occurring once. Specimen: naive CD4+ T cells sorted from blood. Specified subset: CD45RA+ positively selected. The receptors originated from a man younger than 35 in good health.

The chain carries TRBV30 and TRBJ1-1; D not certain. Germline V CDR1 and CDR2: GTSNPN, SVGIG (reference sequence). The V gene lost 3 bases and the J gene lost 5 bases, with 10 bases spanning the gap. CDR3 length equals 12 residues. The CDR3 loop is CAWSRSMTEAFF. DNA for the CDR3: TGTGCCTGGAGCCGGTCGATGACTGAAGCTTTCTTT.

This clone has only one observation. V and J are TRBV29-1 and TRBJ1-2, with D possibly being TRBD1 (5 bases). The CDR3 is 11 residues long. CDR1 is SQVTM and CDR2 is ANQGSEA in the germline V gene. Deletions cut 6 bases from V and 8 bases from J, with 13 bases between. The CDR3, as DNA: TGCAGCGTGCAGGGAAATAAAGGCTACACCTTC. It specifies CSVQGNKGYTF. Supplemented by reference TRBV29-1 and TRBJ1-2, the full variable domain reads SAVISQKPSRDICQRGTSLTIQCQVDSQVTMMFWYRQQPGQSLTLIATANQGSEATYESGFVIDKFPISRPNLTFSTLTVSNMSPEDSSIYLCSVQGNKGYTFGSGTRLTVV.

V and J are TRBV9 and TRBJ2-7; D is tentatively TRBD1 or TRBD2 (6 bases each). The CDR3 spans 17 residues. V lost 0 bases and J lost 1, with 17 bases in between. Germline lookup yields CDR1 SGDLS and CDR2 YYNGEE. The CDR3 DNA reads as TGTGCCAGCAGCGTAGGACTGGGGGGCGTCGGGTCCTACGAGCAGTACTTC. This translates into CASSVGLGGVGSYEQYF.

The gene calls are TRBV7-2 and TRBJ2-7; D ambiguous. The CDR3 runs 15 residues. V dropped 1 base and J dropped 0 bases, with 10 bases sitting between them. CDR1 and CDR2 from the germline V gene are SGHTA and FQGNSA. The CDR3 here is CASSLVLGYSYEQYF. The CDR3 bases are TGTGCCAGCAGCTTAGTATTGGGTTACTCCTACGAGCAGTACTTC.

The rearrangement joins TRBV6-5 to TRBJ1-2; D unresolved. The CDR3 length is 13 residues. V was shortened by 6 bases and J by 2 bases, with 10 bases between the two germline ends. Germline loops: CDR1 MNHEY, CDR2 SVGAGI. The CDR3 is CASSRQQNYGYTF. The CDR3 DNA reads as TGTGCCAGCAGCAGACAACAGAACTATGGCTACACCTTC.

The V and J genes are TRBV4-3 and TRBJ2-3; 14 bases align to TRBD2. The CDR3 is 17 amino acids. The V gene end was trimmed by 3 bases and the J gene end by 3 bases; junction bases not matched to a gene: 5. Germline V gene sequence: CDR1 LGHNA, CDR2 YSLEER. For the CDR3, the DNA is TGCGCCAGCAGCCACGGGACTAGCGGGAGTAAGACAGATACGCAGTATTTT. It codes for CASSHGTSGSKTDTQYF.

The gene calls are TRBV5-1 and TRBJ1-6, with 7 bases that match TRBD1. The V segment lost 2 bases and the J segment 6 bases; nucleotides outside the gene matches: 5. CDR1 is SGHRS, CDR2 YFSETQ, per germline. The CDR3 is made up of 15 amino acids. The chain's CDR3 is CASSFSTGSNSPLHF. CDR3 DNA sequence: TGCGCCAGCAGCTTCTCGACAGGGTCTAATTCACCCCTCCACTTT.

V gene TRBV11-3 combines with J gene TRBJ2-7; no clear D. Germline assignment: CDR1 SGHNT and CDR2 YENEEA. The length of the CDR3 is 9 residues. The V end was cut by 4 bases, the J end by 9 bases, with 4 bases between. The CDR3 bases are TGTGCCAGCAGCTCCGGGCAGTACTTC. Amino acid sequence: CASSSGQYF.

The V and J genes are TRBV2 and TRBJ2-7; TRBD1 matches at 7 bases. V lost 5 bases and J lost 4; bases outside the gene matches: 17. CDR1 is SNHLY and CDR2 is FYNNEI in the germline V gene. This CDR3 has 17 residues. The CDR3, as DNA: TGTGCCAGCAGTAAGGAAGGAGCCGGGACAGAGTTTTACGAGCAGTACTTC. Translating gives CASSKEGAGTEFYEQYF.

The chain uses TRBV9 and TRBJ2-2; no firm D call. Between the trimmed V and J ends, which lost 0 bases and 7 bases, there was a span of 10 bases. This CDR3 spans 14 amino acids. Looked up from germline, CDR1 is SGDLS and CDR2 is YYNGEE. CDR3: CASSVGTAHGELFF. CDR3 sequence (DNA): TGTGCCAGCAGCGTAGGAACTGCTCACGGGGAGCTGTTTTTT.

The chain uses TRBV5-1 and TRBJ2-3; a weak D match, TRBD2 (5 bases). CDR3 length: 15 amino acids. Trimming pared 0 bases from V and 1 base from J, leaving 9 bases between. Germline V lookup: CDR1 SGHRS, CDR2 YFSETQ. CDR3 sequence: CASSLDGIRTDTQYF. The CDR3 bases are TGCGCCAGCAGCTTGGACGGGATTCGCACAGATACGCAGTATTTT.

The V call is TRBV6-4, the J call TRBJ2-2; TRBD2 is a possible D gene (6 bases). Germline CDR1 and CDR2: MRHNA and SNTAGT. This CDR3 contains 17 residues. Trimming pared 6 bases from V and 6 bases from J, leaving 23 bases between. Written as DNA, the CDR3 is TGTGCCAGCAGCCCGATGACTATGGGAGGATCCCCCGGGGAGCTGTTTTTT. As protein: CASSPMTMGGSPGELFF.

The chain employs TRBV5-1 and TRBJ2-2; the D is unclear. Germline values: CDR1 SGHRS, CDR2 YFSETQ. V lost 2 bases to trimming and J lost 6 bases, with 8 bases between them. CDR3 size: 13 residues. Here the CDR3 reads CASSFDLAGELFF. In DNA, the CDR3 is TGCGCCAGCAGCTTCGACCTGGCCGGGGAGCTGTTTTTT.

V and J are TRBV7-2 and TRBJ2-1, with D tentatively TRBD1 (6 bases). The CDR3 length is 18 residues. Per germline, CDR1 SGHTA and CDR2 FQGNSA. Between the trimmed V and J ends, which lost 2 bases and 8 bases, there was a span of 25 bases. The CDR3 loop is CASSLRKRGTPVFYEQFF. Here the CDR3 DNA reads TGTGCCAGCAGCTTACGTAAGAGGGGGACCCCGGTATTCTATGAGCAGTTCTTC.

The J gene is TRBJ2-7, the V gene TRBV4-3, with D unresolved. CDR3 length: 12 amino acids. Trimming took 4 bases from V and 7 from J, leaving 11 bases between them. Germline V gives CDR1 LGHNA, CDR2 YSLEER. The CDR3 loop reads CASSRALPEQYF. The CDR3 region has the DNA TGCGCCAGCAGCCGGGCCCTCCCGGAGCAGTACTTC.

The chain links TRBV5-1 to TRBJ2-3; D is perhaps TRBD1 or TRBD2 (5 bases each). Between the trimmed V and J ends, which lost 0 bases and 4 bases, there was a span of 9 bases. Germline CDR1 reads SGHRS; CDR2 reads YFSETQ. This CDR3 is 14 amino acids long. CDR3 loop: CASSLGDLADTQYF. As DNA, the CDR3 is TGCGCCAGCAGCTTGGGGGACCTAGCAGATACGCAGTATTTT.

CDR3 region: CASSLVFANAIPYNEQFF. CDR3 DNA sequence: TGTGCCAGCAGCTTGGTGTTTGCAAATGCGATCCCCTACAATGAGCAGTTCTTC. The J gene is TRBJ2-1, the V gene TRBV5-6; no clear D. CDR1 SGHDT and CDR2 YYEEEE come from the germline V gene. V shed 0 bases and J shed 2 bases, with 18 bases lying between them. The CDR3 contains 18 residues. Filled out from reference TRBV5-6 and TRBJ2-1, the complete variable domain reads DAGVTQSPTHLIKTRGQQVTLRCSPKSGHDTVSWYQQALGQGPQFIFQYYEEEERQRGNFPDRFSGHQFPNYSSELNVNALLLGDSALYLCASSLVFANAIPYNEQFFGPGTRLTVL.

This rearrangement joins TRBV21-1 to TRBJ2-7; TRBD1 was called by the table and not checked on the DNA. TRBV21-1 is flagged as a pseudogene. This CDR3 has 14 residues. The CDR3: CASSKCQGHYEQYF. The CDR3 nucleotides read TGTGCCAGCAGCAAATGTCAGGGACACTACGAGCAGTACTTC.

CDR3 amino acids: CASSPRPIGDTEAFF. CDR3 bases: TGTGCCAGCTCACCAAGACCTATCGGGGACACTGAAGCTTTCTTT. V is TRBV18 and J is TRBJ1-1; D ambiguous. Germline V gene sequence: CDR1 KGHSH, CDR2 LQKENI. The CDR3 consists of 15 residues. Trimming cost V 2 bases and J 3 bases, with 13 bases left between them.

The rearrangement links TRBV5-6 to TRBJ1-4; D is undetermined. The CDR3 sequence is 15 residues long. Germline V CDR1 and CDR2: SGHDT, YYEEEE. V lost 2 bases, J lost 0 bases, and 8 bases lay in between. The CDR3 bases are TGTGCCAGCAGCTTACGGGTGCCAACTAATGAAAAACTGTTTTTT. Translation gives CASSLRVPTNEKLFF.

The rearrangement links TRBV5-1 to TRBJ1-1; D gene unclear. V was cut by 4 bases and J by 0 bases, with 10 bases left in between. Looked up from germline, CDR1 is SGHRS and CDR2 is YFSETQ. This CDR3 contains 14 residues. CDR3 sequence: CASSAQDMNTEAFF. CDR3 coding DNA: TGCGCCAGCAGCGCCCAAGATATGAACACTGAAGCTTTCTTT. Using reference TRBV5-1 and TRBJ1-1 for the parts outside the CDR3, the full variable domain is KAGVTQTPRYLIKTRGQQVTLSCSPISGHRSVSWYQQTPGQGLQFLFEYFSETQRNKGNFPGRFSGRQFSNSRSEMNVSTLELGDSALYLCASSAQDMNTEAFFGQGTRLTVV.

The rearrangement links TRBV5-1 to TRBJ2-6; D may be TRBD1 (6 bases). V was cut by 0 bases and J by 2 bases, with 9 bases left in between. This CDR3 has 16 residues. From germline, CDR1 is SGHRS and CDR2 YFSETQ. Here the CDR3 reads CASSLGGTTGANVLTF. The CDR3 bases are TGCGCCAGCAGCTTGGGAGGGACAACTGGGGCCAACGTCCTGACTTTC.